This record covers a single T cell receptor (beta chain). This sample was included in a study of blood T cell repertoires in COVID-19. Across the whole study: Samples taken during acute and convalescent COVID-19 were collected in the United States, Italy and Spain.

Authors' processing steps: Amplified reference gene primers provided the basis for estimating nucleated cell counts. TCRdb keeps only in-frame clones here, not all; method: immunoSEQ multiplex PCR. The DNA gave D and trimming, while V, J and clone size come from that table. The sample lists around 34,000 clones, 75% to 85% seen once, with around an eighth in the top ten. V dropped 0 bases and J dropped 2; count of bases not matched to a gene: 2. This CDR3 contains 16 residues. The V gene's germline CDR1 is MNHNS and CDR2 SASEGT. This clonotype was obtained from a woman in her 70s with acute or convalescent COVID-19. This chain joins TRBV6-1 and TRBJ2-3, with 10 bases matching TRBD2. Sequencing was carried out using peripheral blood. CDR3 sequence reads: CASSEASGGATDTQYF. For the CDR3, the DNA is TGTGCCAGCAGTGAAGCAAGCGGGGGGGCCACAGATACGCAGTATTTT.